The rows below give T cell receptor beta chains drawn from one sample of a study of vaccination and CD4 T cells after COVID-19. TCRdb re-derived calls from the PCR reads in MiXCR, one entry per CDR3 protein. The table records around 15,000 distinct CDR3 sequences, approximately 73% of them present only once. For these TCRs, the target antigens are not known. The specimen sequenced was CD4+ T cells from blood, cultured in vitro. Source of these receptors: a human donor who had recovered from COVID-19. CDR3s include the opening cysteine and the closing phenylalanine or tryptophan. The D gene is left open where the match is weak. Rows give clone size only sometimes, using once, few, many, or a class for an expanded clone.

CDR3 protein,CDR3 DNA,D gene,J gene,V gene,clone size
CASSHYPGQGAENGYTF,TGTGCCAGCAGTCACTATCCGGGACAGGGGGCGGAGAATGGCTACACCTTC,TRBD1,TRBJ1-2,TRBV6-2/TRBV6-3,.
CASSELGRNYGYTF,TGTGCCAGCAGTGAACTGGGACGCAACTATGGCTACACCTTC,.,TRBJ1-2,TRBV25-1,.
CALGQGRTEAFF,TGTGCCCTGGGGCAGGGGCGGACTGAAGCTTTCTTT,.,TRBJ1-1,TRBV7-9,few
CSARPPSGRAYEQYF,TGCAGTGCTAGACCCCCGAGCGGGAGGGCCTACGAGCAGTACTTC,TRBD2,TRBJ2-7,TRBV20-1,once
CATSRWAANTGELFF,TGTGCCACCAGTCGCTGGGCGGCAAACACCGGGGAGCTGTTTTTT,.,TRBJ2-2,TRBV24-1,.
CASSLGGPQQETQYF,TGTGCCAGCAGCTTAGGCGGGCCGCAGCAAGAGACCCAGTACTTC,.,TRBJ2-5,TRBV7-7,.
CSARDRLTLHF,TGCAGTGCTAGAGATCGATTGACCCTCCACTTT,.,TRBJ1-6,TRBV20-1,.
CASSPVSDRVYEQYF,TGTGCCAGCAGCCCCGTGTCGGACAGGGTCTACGAGCAGTACTTC,TRBD1,TRBJ2-7,TRBV7-3,.
CSARSGAPNTEAFF,TGCAGTGCTAGGTCCGGGGCCCCGAACACTGAAGCTTTCTTT,.,TRBJ1-1,TRBV20-1,.
CASSPGQSPYYGYTF,TGTGCCAGCAGCCCAGGACAATCCCCTTACTATGGCTACACCTTC,.,TRBJ1-2,TRBV5-6,.
CASSRGGGETQYF,TGTGCCAGTAGTAGGGGCGGTGGGGAGACCCAGTACTTC,.,TRBJ2-5,TRBV19,once
CASSGTPGHFQETQYF,TGCGCCAGCAGCGGTACCCCCGGTCACTTCCAAGAGACCCAGTACTTC,.,TRBJ2-5,TRBV7-9,once
CATSDFRGDRGMDIFGNQPQHF,TGTGCCACCAGTGATTTTAGGGGGGACAGGGGGATGGACATATTTGGCAATCAGCCCCAGCATTTT,TRBD1,TRBJ1-5,TRBV24-1,few
CASSLLAGVYEQYF,TGTGCCAGCAGCTTACTAGCGGGTGTGTACGAGCAGTACTTC,TRBD2,TRBJ2-7,TRBV7-2,.
CASNTGFNNSPLHF,TGTGCCAGTAACACAGGTTTCAATAATTCACCCCTCCACTTT,.,TRBJ1-6,TRBV7-2,.
CASSTRGGKASNQPQHF,TGTGCCAGTAGTACTCGGGGGGGGAAGGCGAGTAATCAGCCCCAGCATTTT,.,TRBJ1-5,TRBV19,.
CASSTGQGLTGELFF,TGTGCCAGCAGCACGGGACAGGGGCTCACCGGGGAGCTGTTTTTT,TRBD1,TRBJ2-2,TRBV7-9,.
CASSERSGYQPQHF,TGTGCCAGCAGTGAAAGGTCAGGGTATCAGCCCCAGCATTTT,.,TRBJ1-5,TRBV2,.
CSASELGGPYEQYF,TGCAGTGCGTCAGAATTGGGAGGGCCCTACGAGCAGTACTTC,TRBD2,TRBJ2-7,TRBV20-1,few
CSARRPRNQPQHF,TGCAGTGCTAGACGGCCCAGGAATCAGCCCCAGCATTTT,.,TRBJ1-5,TRBV20-1,few
CASSPMTGISNQPQHF,TGTGCCAGCTCACCAATGACAGGGATTAGCAATCAGCCCCAGCATTTT,TRBD1,TRBJ1-5,TRBV18,.
CGTGRSGNTIYF,TGCGGTACAGGGAGATCTGGAAACACCATATATTTT,.,TRBJ1-3,TRBV20-1,.
CASSLRDSRSQPQHF,TGTGCCAGCAGCTTACGTGACAGTCGTTCTCAGCCCCAGCATTTT,.,TRBJ1-5,TRBV11-1,.
CAGGTGGGQPQHF,TGTGCCGGGGGGACAGGGGGCGGTCAGCCCCAGCATTTT,TRBD1,TRBJ1-5,TRBV28,.
CASSLTSLSSGNTIYF,TGTGCTAGCAGCCTTACATCCCTGAGCTCTGGAAACACCATATATTTT,.,TRBJ1-3,TRBV7-7,.
CAISDPGTASYGYTF,TGTGCCATCAGTGACCCCGGGACAGCCTCGTATGGCTACACCTTC,TRBD1,TRBJ1-2,TRBV10-3,.
CASSPGTSGSDTQYF,TGTGCCAGCAGCCCCGGGACTAGCGGATCAGATACGCAGTATTTT,TRBD2,TRBJ2-3,TRBV6-2/TRBV6-3,.
CASSWNWRRDGYTF,TGTGCCAGCAGCTGGAACTGGAGGAGGGATGGCTACACCTTC,.,TRBJ1-2,TRBV7-2,.
CASSQRASGRQWEQFF,TGCGCCAGCAGCCAGCGGGCTAGCGGGAGACAATGGGAGCAGTTCTTC,TRBD2,TRBJ2-1,TRBV4-1,.
CASSLGHWGRENTEAFF,TGTGCCAGCAGCTTAGGACATTGGGGGCGGGAGAACACTGAAGCTTTCTTT,.,TRBJ1-1,TRBV7-2,.
CSARAPGRGGVETQYF,TGCAGTGCTAGAGCCCCCGGCAGGGGGGGCGTTGAGACCCAGTACTTC,.,TRBJ2-5,TRBV20-1,once
CASSFPTYTEAFF,TGTGCCAGCAGCTTCCCAACTTACACTGAAGCTTTCTTT,.,TRBJ1-1,TRBV7-9,.
CASSQDIPGGAGELFF,TGCGCCAGCAGCCAAGATATCCCGGGAGGAGCCGGGGAGCTGTTTTTT,TRBD2,TRBJ2-2,TRBV4-3,once
CASSLLGEAFF,TGTGCCAGCAGCCTTTTGGGGGAAGCTTTCTTT,.,TRBJ1-1,TRBV12-3/TRBV12-4,once
CASSYPSPLGDQPQHF,TGTGCCAGCAGTTACCCGAGCCCCCTGGGGGATCAGCCCCAGCATTTT,.,TRBJ1-5,TRBV6-2/TRBV6-3,few
CATSDYPETGELFF,TGTGCCACCAGTGATTACCCGGAGACCGGGGAGCTGTTTTTT,.,TRBJ2-2,TRBV24-1,.
CSAKRDSRTDTQYF,TGCAGTGCAAAGAGGGACAGCCGCACAGATACGCAGTATTTT,TRBD1,TRBJ2-3,TRBV20-1,.
CASSSQWTGTFTEAFF,TGTGCCAGCAGTTCACAATGGACAGGCACTTTCACTGAAGCTTTCTTT,TRBD1,TRBJ1-1,TRBV27,once
CASKLGQGLPGELFF,TGTGCCAGTAAGCTGGGACAGGGTCTCCCCGGGGAGCTGTTTTTT,TRBD1,TRBJ2-2,TRBV19,.
CASSFGQGTDTQYF,TGTGCCAGCAGCTTCGGACAGGGGACAGATACGCAGTATTTT,TRBD1,TRBJ2-3,TRBV7-2,.
CSAREQPQARGSSGTPYEQYF,TGCAGTGCTAGAGAACAGCCCCAGGCCCGCGGATCTAGCGGAACCCCCTACGAGCAGTACTTC,TRBD2,TRBJ2-7,TRBV20-1,few